These 24 T cell receptor beta chains came from one sample sequenced in a study of T cell repertoires in cytomegalovirus infection. From the reads, TCRdb called clonotypes with MiXCR, one entry per CDR3 protein. The sample yields roughly 990,000 distinct CDR3 sequences, around a third seen once. No antigen has been identified for these receptors. This specimen was cultured CD8+ T cells from PBMCs, taken from culture after CMV antigen stimulation. These TCRs come from a human donor in good health (CMV status not recorded). Some clones in this sample may be carry-over from other donors' samples.

This clonotype was counted between two and nine times. The chain is built from TRBV10-3 and TRBJ2-1; D may be TRBD1 or TRBD2 (5 bases each). The length of the CDR3 is 16 residues. V was cut by 10 bases and J by 0 bases, with 19 bases left in between. Germline CDR1 ENHRY, CDR2 SYGVKD. The CDR3 DNA is TGTGCCACCCGGGACGCCGATGGGATCTCCTACAATGAGCAGTTCTTC. Translated, it gives CATRDADGISYNEQFF.

The gene calls are TRBV27 and TRBJ2-7; 10 bases agree with TRBD1. CDR1 is MNHEY, CDR2 SMNVEV, per germline (reference sequence). The CDR3 loop spans 17 amino acids. V lost 1 base to trimming and J lost 3 bases; unmatched junction nucleotides: 9. The CDR3 loop is CASSLFDRDRGSYEQYF. As DNA, the CDR3 is TGTGCCAGCAGTTTATTTGACCGGGACAGGGGTAGCTACGAGCAGTACTTC.

This clonotype was seen at least ten times. CDR3 coding DNA: TGTGCCATCAGTGCCGGGACAGGGAGGGACACCGGGGAGCTGTTTTTT. This translates into CAISAGTGRDTGELFF. V usage is TRBV10-3 and J usage is TRBJ2-2, with TRBD1 matching over 9 bases. Germline V gene data show CDR1 as ENHRY and CDR2 as SYGVKD. This CDR3 region has 16 residues. V gave up 4 bases and J gave up 3 bases; unmatched junction bases: 6.

As concerns this clonotype: This could be a read error, since a much larger clone is one nucleotide away. The genes are TRBV6-2 or TRBV6-3 and TRBJ1-2, with a weak D call TRBD1 (5 bases). Germline V gene data show CDR1 as MNHEY and CDR2 as SVGEGT. V gave up 8 bases and J gave up 4 bases, with 20 bases separating them. The CDR3 length is 15 residues. CDR3 region: CASHPRDYDSYGYTF. In DNA, the CDR3 is TGTGCCAGCCACCCCAGGGACTACGACAGCTATGGCTACACCTTC.

This clonotype was seen only a few times. The CDR3 loop reads CASSIAAGEQYV. The CDR3, as DNA: TGTGCCAGTAGTATAGCCGCGGGGGAGCAGTACGTC. V usage is TRBV19 and J usage is TRBJ2-7; TRBD2 might be the D (6 bases). Trimming pared 1 base from V and 7 bases from J, leaving 8 bases between. Germline V lookup: CDR1 LNHDA, CDR2 SQIVND (reference sequence). The length of the CDR3 is 12 residues.

This clonotype was observed a few times. The chain couples TRBV28 to TRBJ1-1; TRBD1 might be the D (6 bases). Per germline, CDR1 MDHEN and CDR2 SYDVKM. Trimming left V 9 bases short and J 3 bases short, with 11 bases between. CDR3 length: 12 amino acids. The CDR3, as DNA: TGTGCCAGTGGGGACACTGACACTGAAGCTTTCTTT. Encoded protein: CASGDTDTEAFF.

V is TRBV4-3 and J is TRBJ1-2; TRBD1 aligns across 7 bases. The CDR3 totals 15 residues. The V segment lost 3 bases and the J segment 5 bases; nucleotides outside the gene matches: 9. CDR1 LGHNA and CDR2 YSLEER come from the germline V gene. CDR3 region: CASSQGRGTAYGYTF. CDR3 in DNA: TGCGCCAGCAGCCAGGGCAGGGGGACAGCGTATGGCTACACCTTC.

A few counts support this clonotype. The V gene is TRBV9, the J gene TRBJ2-2; D not certain. From germline, CDR1 is SGDLS and CDR2 YYNGEE. The CDR3 spans 11 residues. The V end lost 5 bases, the J end lost 6 bases, and 5 bases lay between the germline ends. In DNA form, the CDR3 reads TGTGCCAGCAGGGCGGCCGGGGAGCTGTTTTTT. Translating it yields CASRAAGELFF.

The V gene is TRBV20-1, the J gene TRBJ2-7, with no clear D. The CDR3 has 13 amino acids. Germline loops: CDR1 DFQATT, CDR2 SNEGSKA (reference sequence). V was trimmed by 5 bases and J by 2 bases, leaving 13 bases between them. CDR3 residues: CSAGSRRTYEQYF. CDR3 nucleotide sequence: TGCAGTGCTGGCAGCCGTCGGACCTACGAGCAGTACTTC.

There are a few counts of this clonotype. The CDR3 spells CASSWTVYNSPLHF. The CDR3 DNA sequence: TGTGCCAGCAGCTGGACAGTCTATAATTCACCCCTCCACTTT. The chain combines TRBV6-1 with TRBJ1-6; D perhaps matches TRBD1 (6 bases). V was clipped by 6 bases and J by 3 bases, with 9 bases between them. Germline lookup yields CDR1 MNHNS and CDR2 SASEGT. The CDR3 has 14 residues.

The J gene is TRBJ2-2, the V gene TRBV6-1; the D call may be TRBD1 or TRBD2 (5 bases each). Germline values: CDR1 MNHNS, CDR2 SASEGT. V gave up 8 bases and J gave up 0 bases, with 13 bases separating them. This CDR3 spans 15 amino acids. The CDR3 region has the DNA TGTGCCAGCGTCCGGGGCGCATCGAACACCGGGGAGCTGTTTTTT. Translation: CASVRGASNTGELFF.

This clonotype showed up just a few times. The rearrangement uses TRBV7-9 and TRBJ2-5; 7 bases are shared with TRBD1. This CDR3 has 19 residues. V lost 4 bases and J lost 3; bases outside the gene matches: 20. Per germline, CDR1 SEHNR and CDR2 FQNEAQ (reference sequence). Here the CDR3 reads CASSYPNTLFPGQKETQYF. As DNA, the CDR3 is TGTGCCAGCAGCTATCCAAATACTTTATTTCCGGGACAGAAAGAGACCCAGTACTTC.

A few counts support this clonotype. The chain employs TRBV24-1 and TRBJ1-5, with D unclear. Between the trimmed V and J ends, which lost 6 bases and 3 bases, there was a span of 11 bases. The CDR3 runs 14 residues. The germline V gene has CDR1 KGHDR and CDR2 SFDVKD. The CDR3 DNA sequence: TGTGCCACCAGTCTCGGGGATTCCAATCAGCCCCAGCATTTT. Amino acids: CATSLGDSNQPQHF.

This clonotype was seen only a few times. V and J are TRBV7-9 and TRBJ2-2, with 10 bases identical to TRBD2. Germline loops: CDR1 SEHNR, CDR2 FQNEAQ (reference sequence). There are 16 residues in the CDR3. J lost 0 bases, V lost 6 bases, and 4 bases had no gene match. CDR3 in DNA: TGTGCCAGCAGTCCTACTAGCGGGGCGAACACCGGGGAGCTGTTTTTT. Amino acids: CASSPTSGANTGELFF.

This clonotype was observed a few times. The chain uses TRBV15 and TRBJ2-1, with D tentatively TRBD1 (6 bases). This CDR3 spans 19 amino acids. Germline assignment: CDR1 LNHNV and CDR2 YYDKDF (reference sequence). V lost 2 bases, J lost 0 bases, and 20 bases lay in between. CDR3 DNA: TGTGCCACCAGCAGATCGATCCAACCCGGCAGGGGCTCCTACAATGAGCAGTTCTTC. This codes for CATSRSIQPGRGSYNEQFF.

V is TRBV15 and J is TRBJ2-7, with 7 bases fitting TRBD1. Germline CDR1 reads LNHNV; CDR2 reads YYDKDF (reference sequence). This CDR3 contains 12 residues. V lost 6 bases, J lost 1 base, and 0 bases stayed unmatched. The CDR3: CATRGQSYEQYF. DNA for the CDR3: TGTGCCACCAGGGGACAGTCCTACGAGCAGTACTTC. The full variable domain, completed using reference TRBV15 and TRBJ2-7, is DAMVIQNPRYQVTQFGKPVTLSCSQTLNHNVMYWYQQKSSQAPKLLFHYYDKDFNNEADTPDNFQSRRPNTSFCFLDIRSPGLGDTAMYLCATRGQSYEQYFGPGTRLTVT.

This clonotype was observed a handful of times. The chain combines TRBV12-3 or TRBV12-4 with TRBJ2-1; D perhaps matches TRBD2 (6 bases). Trimming left V 7 bases short and J 0 bases short, with 16 bases between. This CDR3 has 16 amino acids. The CDR3 coding sequence is TGTGCCAGCATCTGGAGCGGGCCCAGCTCCTACAATGAGCAGTTCTTC. The encoded protein is CASIWSGPSSYNEQFF.

The chain joins TRBV12-5 to TRBJ2-1, with 11 nucleotides matching TRBD2. This CDR3 spans 19 amino acids. In germline, CDR1 is LGHNT, CDR2 FRNRAP. V trimming: 3 bases; J trimming: 0 bases; junction bases outside the gene matches: 10. For the CDR3, the DNA is TGTGCTAGTGGTTTTCGACTAGCGGGGCAAAATTGCTCCTACAATGAGCAGTTCTTC. This translates into CASGFRLAGQNCSYNEQFF.

In nucleotides, the CDR3 is TGTGCCAGCAGTCCCAGGGGGCCGGATAATTCACCCCTCCACTTT. Amino acid sequence: CASSPRGPDNSPLHF. The chain is built from TRBV27 and TRBJ1-6, with 8 bases matching TRBD1. V gave up 5 bases and J gave up 5 bases; unmatched junction bases: 5. Germline V gene lookup returns CDR1 MNHEY and CDR2 SMNVEV (reference sequence). This CDR3 contains 15 residues.

V and J are TRBV7-9 and TRBJ2-7, with a weak D call TRBD1 (6 bases). Germline V gene lookup returns CDR1 SEHNR and CDR2 FQNEAQ (reference sequence). V was pared by 5 bases and J by 0 bases, with 11 bases between. The CDR3 runs to 14 residues. The CDR3 loop is CASSETGLSYEQYV. CDR3 DNA: TGTGCCAGCAGCGAGACAGGTCTCTCCTACGAGCAGTACGTC.

The rearrangement joins TRBV20-1 to TRBJ1-4; D is perhaps TRBD1 (5 bases). Germline V CDR1 and CDR2: DFQATT, SNEGSKA (reference sequence). This CDR3 has 15 amino acids. The ends were cut back, 0 bases at V and 5 bases at J, with 13 bases in the middle. The CDR3 loop is CSARDLGDVNEKLFF. As DNA, the CDR3 is TGCAGTGCTAGAGACCTCGGGGACGTGAATGAAAAACTGTTTTTT.

The V and J genes are TRBV10-3 and TRBJ1-6; 8 bases align to TRBD1. The CDR3 covers 15 residues. V lost 10 bases to trimming and J lost 7 bases; unmatched junction nucleotides: 12. The germline V gene has CDR1 ENHRY and CDR2 SYGVKD. DNA of the CDR3: TGTGCCACGCTGGACAGGGAAAAGGACAATTCACCCCTCCACTTT. Translating gives CATLDREKDNSPLHF.

This clonotype was recorded many times. The V call is TRBV7-6, the J call TRBJ2-2; D might be TRBD1 or TRBD2, each matching 6 bases. The CDR3 has 15 residues. V lost 5 bases, J lost 3 bases, and 13 bases lay in between. The germline V gene encodes CDR1 SGHVS and CDR2 FNYEAQ. CDR3 sequence: CASSLGGGDTGELFF. The CDR3 DNA follows: TGTGCCAGCAGCCTCGGAGGGGGTGACACCGGGGAGCTGTTTTTT.

Only a few counts were recorded for this clonotype. The chain links TRBV27 to TRBJ2-1; TRBD1 agrees at 10 bases. The CDR3 totals 15 residues. V lost 5 bases to trimming and J lost 4 bases; unmatched junction nucleotides: 5. Looked up from germline, CDR1 is MNHEY and CDR2 is SMNVEV (reference sequence). In nucleotides, the CDR3 is TGTGCCAGCAGTCCTATGGGACAGGGGTACAATGAGCAGTTCTTC. As protein: CASSPMGQGYNEQFF.